Listed below are T cell receptor beta chains from one sample, sequenced in a study of shared clonotypes between healthy human individuals. Produced via immunoSEQ multiplex PCR; TCRdb's table is partial and in-frame only. The table records a few million clones, roughly 90% of them present only once. The sequenced sample was naive CD4+ T cells from PBMCs. These receptors were obtained from a man between 18 and 29 years old in good health. Some clones in this sample may be carry-over from other donors' samples. CDR3s include the opening cysteine and the closing phenylalanine or tryptophan. The D gene is left open where the match is weak. Only part of the rows carry a size: once, few, many, or a class if the clone is expanded.

cdr3_nt	cdr3_aa	v_call	d_call	clone_size	j_call
TGTGCCAGCAGCTTGGGGGCAGCTACTGGAAACACCATATATTTT	CASSLGAATGNTIYF	TRBV7-6	-	-	TRBJ1-3
TGTGCCAGCAGCTTGGCAGGTGCTAGCGGGAGGGGGACCGGGGAGCTGTTTTTT	CASSLAGASGRGTGELFF	TRBV5-4	TRBD2	-	TRBJ2-2
TGCGCCAGCAGCCCGGTTCCGGGACAGGGAGACCACAATGAGCAGTTCTTC	CASSPVPGQGDHNEQFF	TRBV5-1	TRBD1	-	TRBJ2-1
TGTGCCAGCAGCTCAAACAGGGGCCCGCGTCCCCAGCATTTT	CASSSNRGPRPQHF	TRBV28	TRBD1	-	TRBJ1-5
TGTGCCAGCAGCGTAGGAGGAGTCAAAAACATTCAGTACTTC	CASSVGGVKNIQYF	TRBV9	-	-	TRBJ2-4
TGTGCCAGCTCACCATCCCAACCCGCGGGGACTCAGCCCCAGCATTTT	CASSPSQPAGTQPQHF	TRBV18	-	few	TRBJ1-5
TGCAGCGTTGTTAAGGGCGAAGAGACCCAGTACTTC	CSVVKGEETQYF	TRBV29-1	-	-	TRBJ2-5
TGCGCCAGCAGCTTGGGCGGCAGTACTAACTACGAGCAGTACTTC	CASSLGGSTNYEQYF	TRBV5-1	-	-	TRBJ2-7
TGTGCCAGCAGCCAGGACAAGGACTATGGCTACACCTTC	CASSQDKDYGYTF	TRBV28	-	-	TRBJ1-2
TGTGCCAGCAGCCCGGACAGGATAAACTATGGCTACACCTTC	CASSPDRINYGYTF	TRBV6-5	TRBD1	-	TRBJ1-2
TGCAGCGTTGGACGGGGGCAGTCGGATACGCAGTATTTT	CSVGRGQSDTQYF	TRBV29-1	-	few	TRBJ2-3
TGTGCCAGCAGTTACTTGGACGGAGGAGGGAACACTGAAGCTTTCTTT	CASSYLDGGGNTEAFF	TRBV5-6	-	once	TRBJ1-1
TGTGCCAGCTCACCAGGACTGGGCAGGGTCGAGACCCAGTACTTC	CASSPGLGRVETQYF	TRBV18	-	-	TRBJ2-5
TGTGCCAGCAGCGCTCAAGCAGGGCTCGCCGGGGAGCTGTTTTTT	CASSAQAGLAGELFF	TRBV7-3	-	-	TRBJ2-2
TGTGCCAGCAGGCCCACAGGGAATGAAAAACTGTTTTTT	CASRPTGNEKLFF	TRBV28	-	-	TRBJ1-4
TGCGCCAGCAGCCAATCGACAGGGACTGAAGCTTTCTTT	CASSQSTGTEAFF	TRBV4-1	TRBD1	few	TRBJ1-1
TGTGCCAGCAGTTCCGGGACTAGCGGGAGAAAGTTCTTC	CASSSGTSGRKFF	TRBV7-9	TRBD2	-	TRBJ2-1
TGTGCCAGCTTGGAGAGACAACCTTTAAAACTGTTTTTT	CASLERQPLKLFF	TRBV6-1	-	-	TRBJ1-4
TGTGCCAGCAGACCTACAGGGTTAGGTGCGAACACCGGGGAGCTGTTTTTT	CASRPTGLGANTGELFF	TRBV5-4	-	-	TRBJ2-2
TGTGCCAGCAGCTTACGACTAACCCCGTACAATGAGCAGTTCTTC	CASSLRLTPYNEQFF	TRBV7-3	-	-	TRBJ2-1
TGCGCCAGCAGCTTGGCGGGCCGGGACACTGAAGCTTTCTTT	CASSLAGRDTEAFF	TRBV5-1	-	once	TRBJ1-1
TGTGCCAGTAGTATCCAGGGACAGGGGGAAAGTGCTGGGGCCAACGTCCTGACTTTC	CASSIQGQGESAGANVLTF	TRBV19	TRBD1	once	TRBJ2-6
TGTGCCAGCAGCTGGGCACAGGGGACAGAAGCTTTCTTT	CASSWAQGTEAFF	TRBV5-5	TRBD1	few	TRBJ1-1
TGCGCCAGCAGCTGGGATCAGGGTTCCTACGAGCAGTACTTC	CASSWDQGSYEQYF	TRBV5-1	-	-	TRBJ2-7
TGTGCCAGCAGCACCGGGACTAGCGGGAGCCAAGAGACCCAGTACTTC	CASSTGTSGSQETQYF	TRBV5-4	TRBD2	-	TRBJ2-5
TGTGCCAGCAGCAAACAACAGGGGACCAATCAGCCCCAGCATTTT	CASSKQQGTNQPQHF	TRBV6-6	TRBD1	-	TRBJ1-5
TGTGCCAGCTCACCACCGGGGGGTGGTCCCCAGCATTTT	CASSPPGGGPQHF	TRBV18	-	few	TRBJ1-5
TGTGCCAGCACTCTGGGCCAGGGGAACAACCTCTATGGCTACACCTTC	CASTLGQGNNLYGYTF	TRBV7-9	-	-	TRBJ1-2
TGCGCCAGCAGAACGGGACAGTCGAACACTGAAGCTTTCTTT	CASRTGQSNTEAFF	TRBV5-1	TRBD1	-	TRBJ1-1
TGTGCCAGCAGTAAGCACGGGGTTCCGGAGCCCCAGCATTTT	CASSKHGVPEPQHF	TRBV28	-	-	TRBJ1-5
TGTGCCAGCTCACCATATGGGACTAGCGGAGAGACCCAGTACTTC	CASSPYGTSGETQYF	TRBV18	TRBD2	-	TRBJ2-5
TGTGCCAGCAGCCCTCGCGGTGTGGGACAAGAGACCCAGTACTTC	CASSPRGVGQETQYF	TRBV27	-	-	TRBJ2-5
TGTGCCAGCAGTTACTCGTACATCACCATGAACACTGAAGCTTTCTTT	CASSYSYITMNTEAFF	TRBV6-5	-	-	TRBJ1-1
TGTGCCAGCAGTCGACAGACTCACACTGAAGCTTTCTTT	CASSRQTHTEAFF	TRBV7-3	-	-	TRBJ1-1
TGTGCCTGGAGTAGGGGACCCCTTACAGATACGCAGTATTTT	CAWSRGPLTDTQYF	TRBV30	-	-	TRBJ2-3
TGTGCCAGCAGCTTGGGCCAGGGGGCAAAGTCGGGTGGCTACACCTTC	CASSLGQGAKSGGYTF	TRBV5-4	TRBD1	-	TRBJ1-2
TGTGCCAGCAGCAGAGACAACGGAGGGGTGATGTTTTTT	CASSRDNGGVMFF	TRBV7-9	-	-	TRBJ1-4
TGTGCCAGCAGCCAGCGGGGAAGCACAGATACGCAGTATTTT	CASSQRGSTDTQYF	TRBV6-4	TRBD2	-	TRBJ2-3
TGTGCCAGCAGCTTAGGGGGACTAGCGGGAGACCCCGGGGAGCTGTTTTTT	CASSLGGLAGDPGELFF	TRBV7-9	TRBD2	once	TRBJ2-2
TGTGCCAGCAGCTTAGACACTCCGGGACAGGTGATTAATGAAAAACTGTTTTTT	CASSLDTPGQVINEKLFF	TRBV7-6	TRBD1	-	TRBJ1-4
TGTGCCAGCAGCACAGCGGGGGCCTCCTACGAGCAGTACTTC	CASSTAGASYEQYF	TRBV9	TRBD2	-	TRBJ2-7
TGTGCCAGCAGCCCGACCTGGAGAGAGACCCAGTACTTC	CASSPTWRETQYF	TRBV5-6	-	-	TRBJ2-5
TGTGCCAGCAGCGATGGGACTAGCGGGAGGGGGCAGTACTTC	CASSDGTSGRGQYF	TRBV2	TRBD2	-	TRBJ2-7
TGTGCCACCAGCGGAGGGGGCTACAATGAGCAGTTCTTC	CATSGGGYNEQFF	TRBV2	-	-	TRBJ2-1
TGCGCCAGCAGCCGGGGACTAGCGGAATACAATGAGCAGTTCTTC	CASSRGLAEYNEQFF	TRBV5-1	TRBD2	-	TRBJ2-1
TGTGCCAGCAGGCGACTAGCGATCCATTCCTACGAGCAGTACTTC	CASRRLAIHSYEQYF	TRBV27	TRBD2	-	TRBJ2-7
TGTGCCAGCAGTTTATCGCCCGCCGTCTCCAGGGGCTTCTACGAGCAGTACTTC	CASSLSPAVSRGFYEQYF	TRBV28	-	-	TRBJ2-7
TGCGCCAGCAGCTCAATGGCAGGGACGGGCGAAAAACTGTTTTTT	CASSSMAGTGEKLFF	TRBV5-1	-	-	TRBJ1-4
TGTGCCAGCAGCCCTCAGCGGGAGTGGATGGATACGCAGTATTTT	CASSPQREWMDTQYF	TRBV11-2	TRBD2	-	TRBJ2-3
TGTGCCAGCACCTCAGGGGGACAGAGGAATGAAAAACTGTTTTTT	CASTSGGQRNEKLFF	TRBV6-6	TRBD1	-	TRBJ1-4
TGTGCCACCAGCAGAGACCCCGGGACAGGGGTGTACAATGAGCAGTTCTTC	CATSRDPGTGVYNEQFF	TRBV15	TRBD1	-	TRBJ2-1
TGTGCCAGCAGCCAAGACAGTCACTACGAGCAGTACTTC	CASSQDSHYEQYF	TRBV6-6	-	once	TRBJ2-7
TGTGCCAGCAGCTTAACGGCAGTTTCGGATGAGCAGTTCTTC	CASSLTAVSDEQFF	TRBV7-3	-	-	TRBJ2-1
TGTGCCAGCAGTTACTCTCTAGCCCAACAAGAGACCCAGTACTTC	CASSYSLAQQETQYF	TRBV6-6	-	-	TRBJ2-5
TGTGCCAGCAGCCGCGGGGCGAGCTCCTACAATGAGCAGTTCTTC	CASSRGASSYNEQFF	TRBV11-3	-	-	TRBJ2-1
TGCGCCAGCAGCTCCAGGGCGGGAGGATTCAATGAGCAGTTCTTC	CASSSRAGGFNEQFF	TRBV5-1	TRBD2	-	TRBJ2-1
TGCGCCAGCAGCTTCATAGATTCCAGTGAGCAGTTCTTC	CASSFIDSSEQFF	TRBV5-1	-	-	TRBJ2-1
TGTGCCAGCAGCTTGGGGACACGGAACACTGAAGCTTTCTTT	CASSLGTRNTEAFF	TRBV5-5	-	-	TRBJ1-1
TGTGCCAGCAGCCACCCCGGGGGGAGGTACGAGCAGTACTTC	CASSHPGGRYEQYF	TRBV7-8	TRBD2	-	TRBJ2-7
TGCGCCAGCAGCTTGACAGGGGGCCCGGCTCAGCCCCAGCATTTT	CASSLTGGPAQPQHF	TRBV5-1	TRBD1	-	TRBJ1-5